These T cell receptor beta chains were read from a single sample in a study of T cell responses to AZD1222 COVID-19 vaccine. Method: immunoSEQ multiplex PCR; TCRdb's copy keeps in-frame clones and lacks some. Of 130,000 or so clones listed, about 92% were seen once; the top ten hold 0.8% to 1.1%. Sequencing was performed on peripheral blood, taken on day 0 of AZD1222 vaccination. These receptors were collected from an adult in good health. The CDR3 runs from the conserved cysteine through the conserved F or W. Fields, in order: D gene, J gene, clone size, V gene, CDR3 length, CDR3 protein, CDR3 DNA. D genes are given only for firm matches. Expanded clones get a size class; other rows say once, few or many, or leave the size out.

D gene: NA
J gene: TRBJ2-7
clone size: NA
V gene: TRBV7-9
CDR3 length: 15
CDR3 protein: CASSLGLSYSYEQYF
CDR3 DNA: TGTGCCAGCAGCCTCGGACTATCCTACTCCTACGAGCAGTACTTC

D gene: NA
J gene: TRBJ2-2
clone size: NA
V gene: TRBV27
CDR3 length: 18
CDR3 protein: CASSLSRVVGGRTGELFF
CDR3 DNA: TGTGCCAGCAGTTTATCTCGGGTCGTGGGGGGGCGCACCGGGGAGCTGTTTTTT

D gene: TRBD1
J gene: TRBJ2-2
clone size: NA
V gene: TRBV10-3
CDR3 length: 13
CDR3 protein: CAIGTANTGELFF
CDR3 DNA: TGTGCCATCGGGACAGCGAACACCGGGGAGCTGTTTTTT

D gene: NA
J gene: TRBJ2-7
clone size: NA
V gene: TRBV5-6
CDR3 length: 14
CDR3 protein: CASSFDSFSYEQYF
CDR3 DNA: TGTGCCAGCAGCTTTGACAGCTTCTCCTACGAGCAGTACTTC

D gene: TRBD2
J gene: TRBJ2-3
clone size: NA
V gene: TRBV5-1
CDR3 length: 16
CDR3 protein: CASSRWTSSSTDTQYF
CDR3 DNA: TGCGCCAGCAGCAGATGGACTAGCAGTAGCACAGATACGCAGTATTTT

D gene: NA
J gene: TRBJ1-5
clone size: NA
V gene: TRBV6-6
CDR3 length: 15
CDR3 protein: CASSYYLYSNQPQHF
CDR3 DNA: TGTGCCAGCAGTTATTATTTGTATAGCAATCAGCCCCAGCATTTT

D gene: NA
J gene: TRBJ2-3
clone size: NA
V gene: TRBV6-5
CDR3 length: 14
CDR3 protein: CASSPTGGADTQYF
CDR3 DNA: TGTGCCAGCAGCCCCACCGGTGGAGCAGATACGCAGTATTTT

D gene: NA
J gene: TRBJ1-5
clone size: NA
V gene: TRBV30
CDR3 length: 14
CDR3 protein: CAYSLESGHQPQHF
CDR3 DNA: TGTGCCTACTCACTCGAAAGCGGACATCAGCCCCAGCATTTT

D gene: NA
J gene: TRBJ1-1
clone size: NA
V gene: TRBV28
CDR3 length: 13
CDR3 protein: CASSFVSRAEAFF
CDR3 DNA: TGTGCCAGCAGTTTCGTGTCTCGGGCTGAAGCTTTCTTT

D gene: NA
J gene: TRBJ1-4
clone size: NA
V gene: TRBV4-2
CDR3 length: 16
CDR3 protein: CASSHRGRQEGEKLFF
CDR3 DNA: TGTGCCAGCAGCCACAGAGGACGACAGGAGGGGGAAAAACTGTTTTTT

D gene: TRBD1
J gene: TRBJ1-2
clone size: NA
V gene: TRBV10-2
CDR3 length: 15
CDR3 protein: CASRNGDSPNYGYTF
CDR3 DNA: TGCGCCAGCAGAAACGGGGACAGCCCTAACTATGGCTACACCTTC

D gene: TRBD1
J gene: TRBJ2-1
clone size: NA
V gene: TRBV9
CDR3 length: 15
CDR3 protein: CASSVGTGEYNEQFF
CDR3 DNA: TGTGCCAGCAGCGTAGGGACAGGGGAATACAATGAGCAGTTCTTC

D gene: NA
J gene: TRBJ1-2
clone size: NA
V gene: TRBV28
CDR3 length: 14
CDR3 protein: CASSLGGGYLGYTF
CDR3 DNA: TGTGCCAGCAGTTTGGGAGGGGGATATCTCGGCTACACCTTC

D gene: TRBD2
J gene: TRBJ2-1
clone size: NA
V gene: TRBV7-3
CDR3 length: 19
CDR3 protein: CASSLRMLAGVASYNEQFF
CDR3 DNA: TGTGCCAGCAGCTTAAGGATGCTAGCGGGAGTCGCGTCCTACAATGAGCAGTTCTTC

D gene: NA
J gene: TRBJ2-5
clone size: NA
V gene: TRBV28
CDR3 length: 14
CDR3 protein: CASTSSWAEETQYF
CDR3 DNA: TGTGCCAGCACATCTTCGTGGGCCGAAGAGACCCAGTACTTC

D gene: NA
J gene: TRBJ1-2
clone size: NA
V gene: TRBV6-6
CDR3 length: 11
CDR3 protein: CASSPATGYTF
CDR3 DNA: TGTGCCAGCAGTCCTGCGACTGGCTACACCTTC

D gene: TRBD1
J gene: TRBJ1-6
clone size: NA
V gene: TRBV6-5
CDR3 length: 15
CDR3 protein: CASSLTGAGDSPLHF
CDR3 DNA: TGTGCCAGCAGCCTCACAGGGGCCGGGGATTCACCCCTCCACTTT

D gene: NA
J gene: TRBJ2-3
clone size: NA
V gene: TRBV6-2/TRBV6-3
CDR3 length: 13
CDR3 protein: CASSYSMADTQYF
CDR3 DNA: TGTGCCAGCAGTTACTCGATGGCAGATACGCAGTATTTT

D gene: NA
J gene: TRBJ1-4
clone size: NA
V gene: TRBV9
CDR3 length: 16
CDR3 protein: CASSVDRGQAGEKLFF
CDR3 DNA: TGTGCCAGCAGCGTAGATCGAGGGCAGGCAGGAGAAAAACTGTTTTTT

D gene: TRBD2
J gene: TRBJ2-7
clone size: NA
V gene: TRBV5-4
CDR3 length: 16
CDR3 protein: CASSLLLAGGPREQYF
CDR3 DNA: TGTGCCAGCAGCTTGCTACTAGCGGGAGGGCCGAGGGAGCAGTACTTC

D gene: TRBD1
J gene: TRBJ2-7
clone size: few
V gene: TRBV7-9
CDR3 length: 15
CDR3 protein: CASSRTGGLVYEQYF
CDR3 DNA: TGTGCCAGCAGCCGGACAGGGGGGCTTGTCTACGAGCAGTACTTC

D gene: NA
J gene: TRBJ2-1
clone size: once
V gene: TRBV6-5
CDR3 length: 15
CDR3 protein: CASSSRDISYNEQFF
CDR3 DNA: TGTGCCAGCAGTTCGCGGGACATCTCCTACAATGAGCAGTTCTTC

D gene: NA
J gene: TRBJ1-6
clone size: NA
V gene: TRBV28
CDR3 length: 14
CDR3 protein: CASSLARGNSPLHF
CDR3 DNA: TGTGCCAGCAGCTTGGCCAGGGGTAATTCACCCCTCCACTTT

D gene: TRBD2
J gene: TRBJ2-7
clone size: NA
V gene: TRBV19
CDR3 length: 17
CDR3 protein: CASRLASSGSLSYEQYF
CDR3 DNA: TGTGCCAGTAGACTTGCATCTAGCGGGAGCTTATCCTACGAGCAGTACTTC

D gene: NA
J gene: TRBJ1-6
clone size: once
V gene: TRBV3-1/TRBV3-2
CDR3 length: 14
CDR3 protein: CASSQGITNSPLHF
CDR3 DNA: TGTGCCAGCAGCCAAGGCATTACTAATTCACCCCTCCACTTT

D gene: NA
J gene: TRBJ1-2
clone size: NA
V gene: TRBV21-1
CDR3 length: 15
CDR3 protein: CASSRDEGGWYGYTF
CDR3 DNA: TGTGCCAGCAGCAGAGATGAGGGCGGATGGTATGGCTACACCTTC

D gene: NA
J gene: TRBJ2-3
clone size: NA
V gene: TRBV3-1/TRBV3-2
CDR3 length: 15
CDR3 protein: CASSQDHPGADTQYF
CDR3 DNA: TGTGCCAGCAGCCAAGATCACCCCGGGGCAGATACGCAGTATTTT

D gene: NA
J gene: TRBJ2-1
clone size: NA
V gene: TRBV29-1
CDR3 length: 16
CDR3 protein: CSAPTAGASSYNEQFF
CDR3 DNA: TGCAGCGCCCCCACCGCGGGGGCGAGCTCCTACAATGAGCAGTTCTTC

D gene: TRBD2
J gene: TRBJ2-7
clone size: NA
V gene: TRBV5-1
CDR3 length: 16
CDR3 protein: CASSTGLAAVLDEQYF
CDR3 DNA: TGCGCCAGCAGCACGGGACTAGCTGCCGTTTTGGACGAGCAGTACTTC

D gene: NA
J gene: TRBJ2-3
clone size: NA
V gene: TRBV7-3
CDR3 length: 15
CDR3 protein: CASSFFRRSGDTQYF
CDR3 DNA: TGTGCCAGCAGCTTCTTTCGCAGGTCGGGAGATACGCAGTATTTT

D gene: TRBD2
J gene: TRBJ2-1
clone size: NA
V gene: TRBV4-1
CDR3 length: 19
CDR3 protein: CASSQVARRRGGLYNEQFF
CDR3 DNA: TGCGCCAGCAGCCAAGTAGCCCGAAGGCGGGGGGGGCTCTACAATGAGCAGTTCTTC

D gene: TRBD1
J gene: TRBJ1-2
clone size: NA
V gene: TRBV18
CDR3 length: 14
CDR3 protein: CASSPRQGGYGYTF
CDR3 DNA: TGTGCCAGCTCACCTCGACAGGGTGGATATGGCTACACCTTC

D gene: NA
J gene: TRBJ2-1
clone size: NA
V gene: TRBV27
CDR3 length: 11
CDR3 protein: CASVWPRGQFF
CDR3 DNA: TGTGCCAGCGTATGGCCCCGCGGGCAGTTCTTC

D gene: TRBD1
J gene: TRBJ1-2
clone size: few
V gene: TRBV5-6
CDR3 length: 13
CDR3 protein: CASSPDRVSGYTF
CDR3 DNA: TGTGCCAGCAGCCCGGACAGGGTAAGCGGCTACACCTTC

D gene: TRBD2
J gene: TRBJ2-1
clone size: NA
V gene: TRBV15
CDR3 length: 15
CDR3 protein: CATSRRDYHSNEQFF
CDR3 DNA: TGTGCCACCAGCAGGAGGGACTACCATAGCAATGAGCAGTTCTTC

D gene: NA
J gene: TRBJ1-6
clone size: once
V gene: TRBV7-3
CDR3 length: 14
CDR3 protein: CASSQTAYNSPLHF
CDR3 DNA: TGTGCCAGCAGCCAAACAGCTTATAATTCACCCCTCCACTTT

D gene: NA
J gene: TRBJ1-6
clone size: NA
V gene: TRBV28
CDR3 length: 15
CDR3 protein: CASSRSRGRGSPLHF
CDR3 DNA: TGTGCCAGCAGCCGCAGCAGGGGCAGAGGATCACCCCTCCACTTT

D gene: NA
J gene: TRBJ2-3
clone size: NA
V gene: TRBV5-1
CDR3 length: 13
CDR3 protein: CATKWGDTDTQYF
CDR3 DNA: TGCGCCACTAAGTGGGGGGACACAGATACGCAGTATTTT

D gene: NA
J gene: TRBJ2-7
clone size: NA
V gene: TRBV1
CDR3 length: 12
CDR3 protein: CTSSQEVLGQYF
CDR3 DNA: TGCACCAGCAGCCAAGAAGTACTAGGGCAGTACTTC

D gene: NA
J gene: TRBJ2-5
clone size: NA
V gene: TRBV19
CDR3 length: 14
CDR3 protein: CASSIGGWGETQYF
CDR3 DNA: TGTGCCAGTAGTATTGGGGGCTGGGGGGAGACCCAGTACTTC

D gene: NA
J gene: TRBJ2-7
clone size: NA
V gene: TRBV28
CDR3 length: 14
CDR3 protein: CASSPAGYAYEQYF
CDR3 DNA: TGTGCCAGCAGCCCCGCGGGATACGCCTACGAGCAGTACTTC

D gene: TRBD2
J gene: TRBJ2-1
clone size: NA
V gene: TRBV5-1
CDR3 length: 15
CDR3 protein: CASSLDAGGNNEQFF
CDR3 DNA: TGCGCCAGCAGCTTGGATGCGGGAGGGAACAATGAGCAGTTCTTC

D gene: TRBD1
J gene: TRBJ1-2
clone size: NA
V gene: TRBV24-1
CDR3 length: 12
CDR3 protein: CATSPQGYGYTF
CDR3 DNA: TGTGCCACCAGTCCACAGGGGTATGGCTACACCTTC

D gene: TRBD2
J gene: TRBJ2-3
clone size: NA
V gene: TRBV7-3
CDR3 length: 17
CDR3 protein: CASSSGGSRDLTDTQYF
CDR3 DNA: TGTGCCAGCAGCTCGGGGGGTAGCCGAGACCTCACAGATACGCAGTATTTT

D gene: TRBD1
J gene: TRBJ1-5
clone size: NA
V gene: TRBV10-3
CDR3 length: 16
CDR3 protein: CAISESGQGYNQPQHF
CDR3 DNA: TGTGCCATCAGTGAGTCGGGACAGGGGTACAATCAGCCCCAGCATTTT

D gene: NA
J gene: TRBJ2-7
clone size: NA
V gene: TRBV7-9
CDR3 length: 11
CDR3 protein: CASSLTGEQYF
CDR3 DNA: TGTGCCAGCAGCTTAACCGGCGAGCAGTACTTC

D gene: NA
J gene: TRBJ1-2
clone size: NA
V gene: TRBV15
CDR3 length: 14
CDR3 protein: CATSSERGIGGYTF
CDR3 DNA: TGTGCCACCAGCTCAGAGAGGGGTATCGGTGGCTACACCTTC

D gene: NA
J gene: TRBJ1-5
clone size: NA
V gene: TRBV5-6
CDR3 length: 14
CDR3 protein: CASSYRTGNQPQHF
CDR3 DNA: TGTGCCAGCAGCTACAGGACAGGCAATCAGCCCCAGCATTTT

D gene: NA
J gene: TRBJ1-5
clone size: NA
V gene: TRBV18
CDR3 length: 14
CDR3 protein: CASSPESRGQPQHF
CDR3 DNA: TGTGCCAGCTCACCAGAGAGCAGGGGTCAGCCCCAGCATTTT

D gene: NA
J gene: TRBJ1-1
clone size: NA
V gene: TRBV12-3/TRBV12-4
CDR3 length: 11
CDR3 protein: CASTVNTEAFF
CDR3 DNA: TGTGCCAGCACTGTGAACACTGAAGCTTTCTTT

D gene: NA
J gene: TRBJ2-3
clone size: NA
V gene: TRBV6-5
CDR3 length: 11
CDR3 protein: CASTFAGTQYF
CDR3 DNA: TGTGCCAGCACCTTCGCGGGTACGCAGTATTTT